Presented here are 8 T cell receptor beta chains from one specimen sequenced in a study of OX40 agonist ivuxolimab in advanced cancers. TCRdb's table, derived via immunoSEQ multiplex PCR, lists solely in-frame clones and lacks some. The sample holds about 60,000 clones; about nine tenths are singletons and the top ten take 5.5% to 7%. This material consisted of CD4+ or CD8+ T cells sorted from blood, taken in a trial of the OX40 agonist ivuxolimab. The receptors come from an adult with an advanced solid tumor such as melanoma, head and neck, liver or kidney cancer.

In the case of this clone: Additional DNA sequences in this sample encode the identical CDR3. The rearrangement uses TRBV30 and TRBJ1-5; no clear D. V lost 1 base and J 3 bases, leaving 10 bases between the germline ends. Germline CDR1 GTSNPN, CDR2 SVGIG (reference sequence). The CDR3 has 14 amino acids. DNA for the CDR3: TGTGCCTGGAGTGAAGGGAAATCCAATCAGCCCCAGCATTTT. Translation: CAWSEGKSNQPQHF.

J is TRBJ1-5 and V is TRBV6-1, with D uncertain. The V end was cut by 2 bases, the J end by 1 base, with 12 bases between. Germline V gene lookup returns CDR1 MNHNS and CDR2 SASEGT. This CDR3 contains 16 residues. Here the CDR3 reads CASSEKHGWSNQPQHF. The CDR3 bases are TGTGCCAGCAGTGAAAAACACGGCTGGAGCAATCAGCCCCAGCATTTT.

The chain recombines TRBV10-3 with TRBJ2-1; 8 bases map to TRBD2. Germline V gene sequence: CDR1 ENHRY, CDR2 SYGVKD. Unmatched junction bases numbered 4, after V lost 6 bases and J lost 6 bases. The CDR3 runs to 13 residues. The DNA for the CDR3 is TGTGCCATCAGGGGGACTAGTATCAATGAGCAGTTCTTC. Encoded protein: CAIRGTSINEQFF.

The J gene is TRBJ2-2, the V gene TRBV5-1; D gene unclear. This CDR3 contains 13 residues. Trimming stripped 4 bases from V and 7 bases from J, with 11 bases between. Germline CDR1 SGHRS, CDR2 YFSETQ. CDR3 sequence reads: CASSVLGLGELFF. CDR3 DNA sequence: TGCGCCAGCAGCGTTTTAGGGCTCGGGGAGCTGTTTTTT.

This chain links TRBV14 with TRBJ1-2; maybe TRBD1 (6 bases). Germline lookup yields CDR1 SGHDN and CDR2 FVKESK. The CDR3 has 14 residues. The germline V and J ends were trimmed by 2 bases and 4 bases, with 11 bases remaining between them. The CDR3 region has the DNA TGTGCCAGCAGCCAAAGACAGGCATTCTATGGCTACACCTTC. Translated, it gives CASSQRQAFYGYTF.

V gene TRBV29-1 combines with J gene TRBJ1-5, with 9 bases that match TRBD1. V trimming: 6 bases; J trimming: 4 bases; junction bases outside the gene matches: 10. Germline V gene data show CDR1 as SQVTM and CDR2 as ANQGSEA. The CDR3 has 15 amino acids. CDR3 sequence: CSVQTAGTGNQPQHF. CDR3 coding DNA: TGCAGCGTCCAAACCGCCGGGACAGGGAATCAGCCCCAGCATTTT.

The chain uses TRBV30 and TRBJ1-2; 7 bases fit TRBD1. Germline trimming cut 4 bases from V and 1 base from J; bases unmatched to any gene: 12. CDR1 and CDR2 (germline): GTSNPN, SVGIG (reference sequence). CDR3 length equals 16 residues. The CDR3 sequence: CAWTPWGQSDNYGYTF. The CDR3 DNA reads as TGTGCCTGGACCCCCTGGGGACAGAGTGATAACTATGGCTACACCTTC.

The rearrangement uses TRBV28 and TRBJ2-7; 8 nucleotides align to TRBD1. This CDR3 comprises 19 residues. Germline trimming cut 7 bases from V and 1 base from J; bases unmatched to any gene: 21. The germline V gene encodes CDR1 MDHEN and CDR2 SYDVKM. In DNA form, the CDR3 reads TGTGCCAGCAAACCCCCTGCGGCCTCCGGGACAGGAAAATCCTACGAGCAGTACTTC. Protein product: CASKPPAASGTGKSYEQYF.